The 28 T cell receptor beta chains below all came from one sample that was sequenced in a study of T cell clusters in autoimmune cytopenias (dated by TCRdb to the late 2010s). TRB amplification used about 0.25 ug of peripheral blood genomic DNA, 41,000 or so genome equivalents, per sample. These reads were obtained on an Illumina MiSeq. TRB rearrangements were amplified by multiplex PCR using a touch-down protocol with TRB-A and TRB-B primer pools mixed in one tube. Through TCRdb reprocessing, the reads give one entry per CDR3 protein sequence; DNA is omitted. The sample table records 12,000 or so distinct CDR3 sequences. 2.5% to 4% of the sample comes from the top ten. These records were also assigned to another study, of T cell repertoires in aging, cancer and after chemotherapy.

The sample consisted of peripheral blood. These receptors were obtained from a human donor in good health.

The chain combines TRBV5-1 with TRBJ1-1. CDR1 SGHRS and CDR2 YFSETQ come from the germline V gene. This CDR3 region has 14 residues. The CDR3: CASSLADTYTEAFF.

This clonotype shows up as medium-sized (0.01 to 0.1%) by frequency. V is TRBV30 and J is TRBJ1-2. Germline CDR1 GTSNPN, CDR2 SVGIG (reference sequence). The CDR3 has 13 amino acids. The CDR3 is CAWSLERIDGYTF.

This clonotype is deemed medium-sized by its frequency. The genes are TRBV29-1 and TRBJ1-1. This CDR3 spans 13 amino acids. CDR1 and CDR2 from the germline V gene are SQVTM and ANQGSEA. CDR3 in amino acids: CSVVDLPNTEAFF.

CDR3: CSALPYFGETQYF. This chain uses TRBV20-1 with TRBJ2-5. CDR3 size: 13 residues. The germline V gene encodes CDR1 DFQATT and CDR2 SNEGSKA (reference sequence).

The V call is TRBV4-3, the J call TRBJ2-7; TCRdb names TRBD1, which stays unverified in the absence of DNA. Germline CDR1 and CDR2: LGHNA and YSLEER. The CDR3 loop spans 15 amino acids. The CDR3 sequence is CASSQDRATLYEQYF.

V usage is TRBV28 and J usage is TRBJ2-7. CDR1 and CDR2 (germline): MDHEN, SYDVKM. CDR3 length: 15 residues. CDR3 loop: CASSLGGSLAGEQYF.

Here the CDR3 reads CASSLGRWESNQPQHF. The chain uses TRBV7-2 and TRBJ1-5. CDR3 size: 16 residues. Germline V gene data show CDR1 as SGHTA and CDR2 as FQGNSA.

The chain employs TRBV12-3 or TRBV12-4 and TRBJ2-3. This CDR3 comprises 13 residues. CDR3 region: CASRHLSTDTQYF.

This clonotype is medium-sized by frequency. The J gene is TRBJ2-7, the V gene TRBV7-2. The CDR3 is made up of 14 amino acids. Germline CDR1 and CDR2: SGHTA and FQGNSA. The CDR3 loop is CASSLGGSPYEQYF. The whole variable domain, remainder taken from reference TRBV7-2 and TRBJ2-7, is GAGVSQSPSNKVTEKGKDVELRCDPISGHTALYWYRQSLGQGLEFLIYFQGNSAPDKSGLPSDRFSAERTGGSVSTLTIQRTQQEDSAVYLCASSLGGSPYEQYFGPGTRLTVT.

This rearrangement joins TRBV20-1 to TRBJ1-2; no DNA is available, so the TRBD1 call from TCRdb remains unchecked. The CDR3 sequence is 14 residues long. Germline CDR1 is DFQATT and CDR2 is SNEGSKA (reference sequence). This CDR3 reads CSAGAGTGNYGYTF.

This clonotype is labeled medium-sized based on frequency. The CDR3 sequence is CASSIGVGNTEAFF. The J gene is TRBJ1-1, the V gene TRBV19. Germline values: CDR1 LNHDA, CDR2 SQIVND (reference sequence). The CDR3 loop spans 14 amino acids.

This clonotype is labeled medium-sized based on frequency. The V and J genes are TRBV28 and TRBJ2-1; TCRdb names TRBD2, which stays unverified in the absence of DNA. CDR1 is MDHEN and CDR2 is SYDVKM in the germline V gene. The CDR3 has 15 residues. CDR3 loop: CASSWTSGGIGEQFF.

This clonotype is medium-sized by frequency. The V gene is TRBV19, the J gene TRBJ1-1; without DNA, the TCRdb call of TRBD1 cannot be checked. This CDR3 region has 15 residues. Germline-derived CDR1 and CDR2 are LNHDA and SQIVND (reference sequence). The CDR3 sequence is CASNLQPGGNTEAFF.

CDR3 in amino acids: CASRRGLVSNQPQHF. The V and J genes are TRBV6-5 and TRBJ1-5. This CDR3 is built from 15 residues. Germline V lookup: CDR1 MNHEY, CDR2 SVGAGI.

According to its frequency, this clonotype is medium-sized. This chain links TRBV30 with TRBJ1-3; TCRdb reports TRBD1, a call that lacks DNA to check it against. The CDR3 has 13 amino acids. CDR1 GTSNPN and CDR2 SVGIG come from the germline V gene (reference sequence). The CDR3 here is CACDSPSGNTIYF.

In terms of frequency, this clonotype is medium-sized. V and J are TRBV10-3 and TRBJ2-6; TCRdb gives TRBD1 as the D gene, but with no DNA this cannot be confirmed. This CDR3 spans 14 amino acids. CDR1 and CDR2 from the germline V gene are ENHRY and SYGVKD. CDR3 residues: CAITPGVVANVLTF.

The rearrangement links TRBV12-3 or TRBV12-4 to TRBJ2-5; TCRdb proposes TRBD1, but this gene call is untestable without DNA. There are 13 residues in the CDR3. CDR3 amino acids: CASRDSHQETQYF.

The V gene is TRBV9, the J gene TRBJ1-3; the TCRdb D gene call, TRBD1, has no DNA to confirm it. Germline V gene sequence: CDR1 SGDLS, CDR2 YYNGEE. The CDR3 totals 15 residues. The CDR3 protein is CASSATAASGNTIYF. The variable domain in full, with the rest retrieved from reference TRBV9 and TRBJ1-3, is DSGVTQTPKHLITATGQRVTLRCSPRSGDLSVYWYQQSLDQGLQFLIQYYNGEERAKGNILERFSAQQFPDLHSELNLSSLELGDSALYFCASSATAASGNTIYFGEGSWLTVV.

The chain is built from TRBV28 and TRBJ1-1; as DNA is missing, the TRBD1 call by TCRdb cannot be tested. Germline lookup yields CDR1 MDHEN and CDR2 SYDVKM. The CDR3 runs 14 residues. The CDR3 is CASSLGTASDEAFF.

This clonotype ranks as medium-sized in terms of frequency. The chain links TRBV30 to TRBJ1-1; TCRdb outputs TRBD1, but without DNA this stays unchecked. This CDR3 is 14 amino acids long. In germline, CDR1 is GTSNPN, CDR2 SVGIG (reference sequence). The CDR3 is CAWSAGVRVTEAFF. The full variable domain, its missing parts supplied by reference TRBV30 and TRBJ1-1, is SQTIHQWPATLVQPVGSPLSLECTVEGTSNPNLYWYRQAAGRGLQLLFYSVGIGQISSEVPQNLSASRPQDRQFILSSKKLLLSDSGFYLCAWSAGVRVTEAFFGQGTRLTVV.

The rearrangement links TRBV28 to TRBJ2-2; no DNA is available, so the TRBD1 call from TCRdb remains unchecked. Germline lookup yields CDR1 MDHEN and CDR2 SYDVKM. The CDR3 spans 16 residues. The CDR3 loop is CASTTKGGTGWGELFF.

This clonotype is classed as medium-sized by frequency. This chain links TRBV30 with TRBJ1-5; lacking DNA, the TRBD1 call made by TCRdb goes unchecked. The CDR3 consists of 15 residues. CDR1 GTSNPN and CDR2 SVGIG come from the germline V gene (reference sequence). The CDR3 is CAWSGTADSNQPQHF.

This rearrangement joins TRBV24-1 to TRBJ2-5. Germline CDR1 and CDR2: KGHDR and SFDVKD. The CDR3 covers 13 residues. The CDR3 here is CATKKGMIETQYF.

V and J are TRBV7-9 and TRBJ2-5. Germline lookup yields CDR1 SEHNR and CDR2 FQNEAQ (reference sequence). The CDR3 totals 15 residues. This chain's CDR3 is CASSYISTVGETQYF.

The rearrangement uses TRBV20-1 and TRBJ2-5; no DNA is available, so the TRBD2 call from TCRdb remains unchecked. Germline CDR1 DFQATT, CDR2 SNEGSKA (reference sequence). This CDR3 has 17 amino acids. The chain's CDR3 is CSARFRTSGGTTETQYF.

J is TRBJ1-1 and V is TRBV28; the D call of TRBD1 rests on TCRdb alone, since no DNA is present to check it. This CDR3 has 13 residues. Germline V gives CDR1 MDHEN, CDR2 SYDVKM. The chain's CDR3 is CASNVGGNTEAFF.

This clonotype counts as medium-sized (0.01 to 0.1%) by frequency. The J gene is TRBJ2-7, the V gene TRBV30; with no DNA, the TCRdb D assignment of TRBD1 cannot be verified. In germline, CDR1 is GTSNPN, CDR2 SVGIG (reference sequence). The CDR3 has 13 residues. CDR3: CAWSVRGGDEQYF.

The chain carries TRBV18 and TRBJ1-2. Germline assignment: CDR1 KGHSH and CDR2 LQKENI. CDR3 size: 14 residues. CDR3 in amino acids: CASSSSVDFYGYTF.